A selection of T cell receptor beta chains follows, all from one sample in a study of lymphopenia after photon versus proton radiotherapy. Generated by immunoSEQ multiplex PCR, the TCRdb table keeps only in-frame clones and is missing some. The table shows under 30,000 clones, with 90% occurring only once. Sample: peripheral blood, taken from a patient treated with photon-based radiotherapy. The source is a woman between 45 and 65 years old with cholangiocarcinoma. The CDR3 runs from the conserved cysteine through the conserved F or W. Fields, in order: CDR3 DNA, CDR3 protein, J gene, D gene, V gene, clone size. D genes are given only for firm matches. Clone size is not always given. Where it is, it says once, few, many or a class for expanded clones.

cdr3_nt: TGTGCCAGCAGCTTGGGAGGGGGCTGGAATTCACCCCTCCACTTT
cdr3_aa: CASSLGGGWNSPLHF
j_call: TRBJ1-6
d_call: TRBD1
v_call: TRBV5-4
clone_size: few

cdr3_nt: TGTGCCTGGAGCCTACCGGGACTAGCGGCCGGGGAGCTGTTTTTT
cdr3_aa: CAWSLPGLAAGELFF
j_call: TRBJ2-2
d_call: TRBD2
v_call: TRBV30
clone_size: NA

cdr3_nt: TGTGCCAGCAGCTACTACGACACCCCCATATTAGGTAATCAGCCCCAGCATTTT
cdr3_aa: CASSYYDTPILGNQPQHF
j_call: TRBJ1-5
d_call: NA
v_call: TRBV7-8
clone_size: NA

cdr3_nt: TGCGCCAGCAGCGCCCGGGTATCCTACGAGCAGTACTTC
cdr3_aa: CASSARVSYEQYF
j_call: TRBJ2-7
d_call: NA
v_call: TRBV4-1
clone_size: NA

cdr3_nt: TGTGCCAGCAGTCCACAGAGGACAGGGCTCAACTATGGCTACACCTTC
cdr3_aa: CASSPQRTGLNYGYTF
j_call: TRBJ1-2
d_call: TRBD1
v_call: TRBV27
clone_size: NA

cdr3_nt: TGTGCCTTACCAAACCCGGACGTACCCTACGCCCTAAACATTCAGTACTTC
cdr3_aa: CALPNPDVPYALNIQYF
j_call: TRBJ2-4
d_call: NA
v_call: TRBV30
clone_size: NA

cdr3_nt: TGTGCCAGCAGTGCACTATCGGTAACGGGCGTTATTCTTGAAGCTTTCTTT
cdr3_aa: CASSALSVTGVILEAFF
j_call: TRBJ1-1
d_call: NA
v_call: TRBV25-1
clone_size: once

cdr3_nt: TGTGCCAGCAGCTTAGAGTGGGACGGAACCCCAAATTCACCCCTCCACTTT
cdr3_aa: CASSLEWDGTPNSPLHF
j_call: TRBJ1-6
d_call: NA
v_call: TRBV7-2
clone_size: NA

cdr3_nt: TGTGCCAGCAGTTCGACCCCGACAGGGGTTTGGGCAAGCGGTGGGTACTTC
cdr3_aa: CASSSTPTGVWASGGYF
j_call: TRBJ2-4
d_call: TRBD1
v_call: TRBV27
clone_size: NA

cdr3_nt: TGTGCCAGCAGCGGACAGTTACTAGCCCAGGAGCAGTACTTC
cdr3_aa: CASSGQLLAQEQYF
j_call: TRBJ2-7
d_call: NA
v_call: TRBV9
clone_size: NA

cdr3_nt: TGCGCCAGCAGCTTGTCGGGGGGGCCGCATGAGCAGTTCTTC
cdr3_aa: CASSLSGGPHEQFF
j_call: TRBJ2-1
d_call: TRBD2
v_call: TRBV5-1
clone_size: once

cdr3_nt: TGTGCCAGCAGTTACTCACTATCCACAGATACGCAGTATTTT
cdr3_aa: CASSYSLSTDTQYF
j_call: TRBJ2-3
d_call: NA
v_call: TRBV6-6
clone_size: NA

cdr3_nt: TGTGCCAGCAGCGAAGACAGGGTATCTGAAGCTTTCTTT
cdr3_aa: CASSEDRVSEAFF
j_call: TRBJ1-1
d_call: TRBD1
v_call: TRBV6-4
clone_size: NA

cdr3_nt: TGCGCCAGCAGCCAAGAGAGGGGGGGAGGCCAGTCCGGAAAACTGTTTTTT
cdr3_aa: CASSQERGGGQSGKLFF
j_call: TRBJ1-4
d_call: NA
v_call: TRBV4-3
clone_size: few

cdr3_nt: TGCGCCAGCAGCCATCGACAGGGGGGGGGCGAGCAGTACTTC
cdr3_aa: CASSHRQGGGEQYF
j_call: TRBJ2-7
d_call: TRBD1
v_call: TRBV4-1
clone_size: NA

cdr3_nt: TGTGCCAGCAGTTCCCTGGGAGCGAACACCGGGGAGCTGTTTTTT
cdr3_aa: CASSSLGANTGELFF
j_call: TRBJ2-2
d_call: NA
v_call: TRBV27
clone_size: few

cdr3_nt: TGTGCCAGCAGCTTAAGCGAAAACACCATATATTTT
cdr3_aa: CASSLSENTIYF
j_call: TRBJ1-3
d_call: NA
v_call: TRBV7-6
clone_size: NA

cdr3_nt: TGTGCCAGCTCACCACGGGGACCCCGCTCCTACAATGAGCAGTTCTTC
cdr3_aa: CASSPRGPRSYNEQFF
j_call: TRBJ2-1
d_call: NA
v_call: TRBV18
clone_size: few

cdr3_nt: TGTGCCTGGAGTGGACTTTGGAATCAGCCCCAGCATTTT
cdr3_aa: CAWSGLWNQPQHF
j_call: TRBJ1-5
d_call: NA
v_call: TRBV30
clone_size: NA

cdr3_nt: TGTGCCAGCAGCCCCGAAGGAAACACCATATATTTT
cdr3_aa: CASSPEGNTIYF
j_call: TRBJ1-3
d_call: NA
v_call: TRBV4-2
clone_size: large

cdr3_nt: TGTGCCAGCAGTGAAGGGCTCGGACAGGGGGCAAATGAAAAACTGTTTTTT
cdr3_aa: CASSEGLGQGANEKLFF
j_call: TRBJ1-4
d_call: TRBD1
v_call: TRBV6-1
clone_size: NA

cdr3_nt: TGCGCCAGCAGCCAAGGCAGGCAAGTTAAGGGGCCCCTATCTTTCTACAATGAGCAGTTCTTC
cdr3_aa: CASSQGRQVKGPLSFYNEQFF
j_call: TRBJ2-1
d_call: NA
v_call: TRBV4-3
clone_size: NA

cdr3_nt: TGTGCCAGCAGCCCCCGGGGGTCAGGTGCTCCTGAAGCTTTCTTT
cdr3_aa: CASSPRGSGAPEAFF
j_call: TRBJ1-1
d_call: NA
v_call: TRBV6-6
clone_size: NA

cdr3_nt: TGCGCCAGCACAACGACCCTTTGGGGCTTTAGGACGATTTACAATGAGCAGTTCTTC
cdr3_aa: CASTTTLWGFRTIYNEQFF
j_call: TRBJ2-1
d_call: NA
v_call: TRBV5-1
clone_size: NA

cdr3_nt: TGTGCCAGCAGTCGCTCAGGGGAAGCTTTCTTT
cdr3_aa: CASSRSGEAFF
j_call: TRBJ1-1
d_call: NA
v_call: TRBV6-5
clone_size: NA

cdr3_nt: TGTGCCAGCAGATCGATGATCTCCCCTGGCACTGAAGCTTTCTTT
cdr3_aa: CASRSMISPGTEAFF
j_call: TRBJ1-1
d_call: NA
v_call: TRBV27
clone_size: NA

cdr3_nt: TGTGCCAGTAGTCTCCGGACAGGGAGGTCCACTGAAGCTTTCTTT
cdr3_aa: CASSLRTGRSTEAFF
j_call: TRBJ1-1
d_call: TRBD1
v_call: TRBV19
clone_size: NA

cdr3_nt: TGTGCCAGCAGCTTAGATGTGGCCTCCTACGAGCAGTACTTC
cdr3_aa: CASSLDVASYEQYF
j_call: TRBJ2-7
d_call: NA
v_call: TRBV7-2
clone_size: NA

cdr3_nt: TGTGCCAGCAGCTTATTCACCGGGGAGCTGTTTTTT
cdr3_aa: CASSLFTGELFF
j_call: TRBJ2-2
d_call: NA
v_call: TRBV11-2
clone_size: NA

cdr3_nt: TGTGCCAGCAGTGAGGTCCCGAACACTGAAGCTTTCTTT
cdr3_aa: CASSEVPNTEAFF
j_call: TRBJ1-1
d_call: NA
v_call: TRBV6-1
clone_size: NA

cdr3_nt: TGTGCCAGTAGTTCATACAGGGATGAAAAACTGTTTTTT
cdr3_aa: CASSSYRDEKLFF
j_call: TRBJ1-4
d_call: NA
v_call: TRBV19
clone_size: NA

cdr3_nt: TGCAGCGCCCAGGCAGGGTTTGGGGAAAAACTGTTTTTT
cdr3_aa: CSAQAGFGEKLFF
j_call: TRBJ1-4
d_call: NA
v_call: TRBV29-1
clone_size: NA

cdr3_nt: TGCGCCAGCAGTGAGAGGCAGCGGGGAGGATTCCGCACAGATACGCAGTATTTT
cdr3_aa: CASSERQRGGFRTDTQYF
j_call: TRBJ2-3
d_call: TRBD2
v_call: TRBV10-2
clone_size: NA

cdr3_nt: TGTGCCAGCAGCGTCGGGACAGGGTTTCTTAACGAGCAGTACTTC
cdr3_aa: CASSVGTGFLNEQYF
j_call: TRBJ2-7
d_call: NA
v_call: TRBV21-1
clone_size: NA

cdr3_nt: TGTGCCAGCAGCCGACTGGAAAGCGGGGGTGGAGATACGCAGTATTTT
cdr3_aa: CASSRLESGGGDTQYF
j_call: TRBJ2-3
d_call: TRBD2
v_call: TRBV5-4
clone_size: NA

cdr3_nt: TGTGCCAGCAGTCCACGGGGGGGGAACACCGGGGAGCTGTTTTTT
cdr3_aa: CASSPRGGNTGELFF
j_call: TRBJ2-2
d_call: TRBD2
v_call: TRBV6-5
clone_size: once

cdr3_nt: TGTGCCAGTAGTATAGGGGGGACAATGCAAGAGACCCAGTACTTC
cdr3_aa: CASSIGGTMQETQYF
j_call: TRBJ2-5
d_call: NA
v_call: TRBV19
clone_size: NA

cdr3_nt: TGTGCCAGCAGTGACTCCAGGGAGGAGTACACAGATACGCAGTATTTT
cdr3_aa: CASSDSREEYTDTQYF
j_call: TRBJ2-3
d_call: NA
v_call: TRBV6-4
clone_size: NA

cdr3_nt: TGTGCCAGCAGCCTCGGGACCGCCGGGCTACGGGGCTACACCTTC
cdr3_aa: CASSLGTAGLRGYTF
j_call: TRBJ1-2
d_call: NA
v_call: TRBV7-9
clone_size: few

cdr3_nt: TGCGCCAGCAGCCCAGGGGGTGGCTACACCTTC
cdr3_aa: CASSPGGGYTF
j_call: TRBJ1-2
d_call: TRBD1
v_call: TRBV5-1
clone_size: NA

cdr3_nt: TGTGCCAGCTCACCACCCAGTAGCGGGGGGACCCACAATGAGCAGTTCTTC
cdr3_aa: CASSPPSSGGTHNEQFF
j_call: TRBJ2-1
d_call: TRBD2
v_call: TRBV18
clone_size: NA

cdr3_nt: TGTGCCAGCACTAGCGGGGGCTTCTCCTACAATGAGCAGTTCTTC
cdr3_aa: CASTSGGFSYNEQFF
j_call: TRBJ2-1
d_call: TRBD2
v_call: TRBV6-5
clone_size: NA

cdr3_nt: TGTGCCAGCAGTGAAGAGGGTCGGGGTAATGAAAAACTGTTTTTT
cdr3_aa: CASSEEGRGNEKLFF
j_call: TRBJ1-4
d_call: NA
v_call: TRBV2
clone_size: once

cdr3_nt: TGTGCCAGCAGTTACTACGGGTACCAAGAGACCCAGTACTTC
cdr3_aa: CASSYYGYQETQYF
j_call: TRBJ2-5
d_call: NA
v_call: TRBV6-5
clone_size: NA

cdr3_nt: TGTGCCAGCAGCTCGACGGGACAGTCAACCTACGAGCAGTACTTC
cdr3_aa: CASSSTGQSTYEQYF
j_call: TRBJ2-7
d_call: TRBD1
v_call: TRBV5-6
clone_size: once

cdr3_nt: TGTGCCAGTCGGCCGGGACAGGGGTCGGGGACCGGGGAGCTGTTTTTT
cdr3_aa: CASRPGQGSGTGELFF
j_call: TRBJ2-2
d_call: TRBD1
v_call: TRBV19
clone_size: NA

cdr3_nt: TGTGCCAGTAGACACAGGGCATCTAACTATGGCTACACCTTC
cdr3_aa: CASRHRASNYGYTF
j_call: TRBJ1-2
d_call: NA
v_call: TRBV2
clone_size: NA

cdr3_nt: TGTGCCATCGGGACAGCCTACAACACCGGGGAGCTGTTTTTT
cdr3_aa: CAIGTAYNTGELFF
j_call: TRBJ2-2
d_call: TRBD1
v_call: TRBV10-3
clone_size: NA

cdr3_nt: TGTGCCAGCAGTCGCTTCGCGAACACCGGGGAGCCGTTTTTT
cdr3_aa: CASSRFANTGEPFF
j_call: TRBJ2-2
d_call: NA
v_call: TRBV6-5
clone_size: NA

cdr3_nt: TGTGCCAGCAGCCCACCCAGTTTCTCTGGAAACACCATATATTTT
cdr3_aa: CASSPPSFSGNTIYF
j_call: TRBJ1-3
d_call: NA
v_call: TRBV7-9
clone_size: NA

cdr3_nt: TGTGCCTGGAGTGATGGGGGGACTAAGACCCAGTACTTC
cdr3_aa: CAWSDGGTKTQYF
j_call: TRBJ2-5
d_call: TRBD2
v_call: TRBV30
clone_size: NA